The T cell receptor (beta chain) described here comes from a study of CD4 T cells in relation to SARS-CoV-2 and coronaviruses. Findings of the study overall: The cross-reactivity analysis covered only spike protein, not other viral proteins.

Comments on this clone: Antigen: not known.

CD4+ T cells from unexposed donors were obtained before the COVID-19 pandemic (2011-2018). After nine to ten days of culture, CD4+ T cells were isolated. Unexposed-donor CD4+ T cells were probed with SARS-CoV-2 S/N and four cold-coronavirus spikes, cells permitting. Profiling relied on immunoSEQ multiplex PCR, and the TCRdb table lists in-frame clones only, not all of them. In the table there are over 20,000 clones, less than 85% of which are singletons. Trimming pared 5 bases from V and 0 bases from J, leaving 14 bases between. Germline CDR1 SNHLY, CDR2 FYNNEI. The CDR3 is made up of 16 amino acids. Material: CD4+ T cells from PBMCs, cultured in vitro. This sequence was found in a human donor in good health. The V gene is TRBV2, the J gene TRBJ1-3; TRBD1 is a possible D gene (5 bases). The CDR3 protein is CASSSGGVTSGNTIYF. The CDR3 DNA sequence: TGTGCCAGCAGTTCGGGGGGGGTTACCTCTGGAAACACCATATATTTT.